The T cell receptor (beta chain) described here comes from a study of cytomegalovirus exposure and HLA in healthy donors. Both 60 Vbeta primers and 13 Jbeta primers went into the PCR. Profiled with immunoSEQ multiplex PCR; TCRdb holds only in-frame clones, not every one. The repertoire holds 130,000 or so clones, with 81% as singletons. Germline-derived CDR1 and CDR2 are SGHRS and YFSETQ. V was clipped by 4 bases and J by 5 bases, with 17 bases between them. The CDR3 sequence is 15 residues long. In the case of this clone: Its specificity is not known.

Findings of the study overall: Roughly even sequencing depth across donors was the assumption behind the presence/absence analyses.

The origin of this receptor is a man in his late teens or twenties in good health and CMV-seronegative. The sample comprised PBMCs. V gene TRBV5-1 combines with J gene TRBJ2-3; tentatively, D is TRBD1 (6 bases). The CDR3 coding sequence is TGCGCCAGCAGCACCGACAGGAGAGGAGGAGATACGCAGTATTTT. The encoded protein is CASSTDRRGGDTQYF.